This T cell receptor beta chain was identified during a study of cytomegalovirus exposure and HLA in healthy donors. General observations from the study: Immune exposure was documented only through CMV serostatus.

In germline, CDR1 is SGHDT, CDR2 YYEEEE. V trimming: 0 bases; J trimming: 6 bases; junction bases outside the gene matches: 6. The CDR3 covers 15 residues. In the case of this clone: No antigen is known for it.

Primers included in the PCR were 60 Vbeta and 13 Jbeta primers. Repertoires were generated with immunoSEQ multiplex PCR, while TCRdb's copy carries only in-frame clones and drops some. The sample shows around 170,000 clones, around four fifths of them seen only once. Material for sequencing was PBMCs. The clonotype originates from a male donor in good health and CMV-seronegative. The rearrangement uses TRBV5-6 and TRBJ1-5, with 7 bases lining up with TRBD1. The CDR3 here is CASSLAGGSGQPQHF. CDR3 nucleotides: TGTGCCAGCAGCTTGGCAGGGGGAAGCGGTCAGCCCCAGCATTTT.